This T cell receptor (beta chain) was identified in a study of regulatory T cells in long-lasting Graves disease. General study points: Persistent cases of Graves' showed reduced TCR diversity relative to newly diagnosed patients. Under persistent disease, TRBV28, TRBJ1-2 and TRBJ2-5 were used preferentially. Relative to new patients (approximately 1,000), persistent patients exhibited greater sharing of public clonotypes (about 3,000).

Time point noted: newly diagnosed GD, antithyroid drugs for less than 3 months. TCR sequences were obtained from RNA taken from PBMCs. In building TCR beta libraries, iRepertoire HTBI primers were used together with Arm-PCR of CDR3 regions. TCRdb called the multiplex PCR reads again in MiXCR, with one record for every CDR3 protein. This sample has over 500,000 distinct CDR3 sequences, with about 16% found just once. Trimming removed 2 bases at V and 5 bases at J, with 14 bases between. Per the germline V gene, CDR1 is SGHVS and CDR2 is FNYEAQ. This CDR3 contains 15 residues. This clonotype has a count of ten or more. The antigen remains unidentified. These data are also associated with another study on T cells in Graves' hyperthyroidism and ophthalmopathy.

This clonotype originated in a man in his late teens or twenties with Graves disease. The chain couples TRBV7-6 to TRBJ2-3; perhaps D is TRBD1 or TRBD2 (5 bases each). Sample: peripheral blood mononuclear cells (PBMCs), taken at new diagnosis, from a patient treated with antithyroid drugs. This chain's CDR3 is CASSLPLGAGDTQYF. The CDR3, as DNA: TGTGCCAGCAGCTTACCCCTCGGGGCGGGAGATACGCAGTATTTT.